The next 9 T cell receptor beta chains were all read from a single sample in a study of cytomegalovirus exposure and HLA in healthy donors. PCR amplification relied on 60 Vbeta primers (plus 13 Jbeta primers). Method: immunoSEQ multiplex PCR; TCRdb's copy keeps in-frame clones and lacks some. The sample lists 110,000 to 150,000 clones, roughly a tenth occurring once. Material for sequencing was PBMCs. The receptors here all came from a male donor in good health and CMV-seronegative.

The genes are TRBV28 and TRBJ2-7; weak D call: TRBD2 (6 bases). Germline V gene lookup returns CDR1 MDHEN and CDR2 SYDVKM. V was trimmed by 4 bases and J by 1 base, leaving 14 bases between them. The CDR3 has 15 residues. CDR3 nucleotide sequence: TGTGCCAGCAGTTCTCAGGGACTGACTTCCTACGAGCAGTACTTC. Translated: CASSSQGLTSYEQYF.

The chain couples TRBV13 to TRBJ2-3; D might be TRBD2 (5 bases). CDR1 and CDR2 from the germline V gene are PRHDT and FYEKMQ (reference sequence). Deletions cut 5 bases from V and 4 bases from J, with 16 bases between. The CDR3 length is 15 residues. CDR3 region: CASSGGRTAADTQYF. The CDR3 DNA reads TGTGCCAGCAGCGGTGGGAGAACGGCCGCAGATACGCAGTATTTT.

The rearrangement links TRBV5-4 to TRBJ2-5; maybe TRBD1 (5 bases). The V end was cut by 4 bases, the J end by 4 bases, with 11 bases between. The CDR3 extends over 13 amino acids. Germline lookup yields CDR1 SGHNT and CDR2 YYREEE (reference sequence). DNA of the CDR3: TGTGCCAGCAGCCTCGACAGTCTAGAGACCCAGTACTTC. It translates to CASSLDSLETQYF. Combining the CDR3 with reference TRBV5-4 and TRBJ2-5 gives the whole variable domain ETGVTQSPTHLIKTRGQQVTLRCSSQSGHNTVSWYQQALGQGPQFIFQYYREEENGRGNFPPRFSGLQFPNYSSELNVNALELDDSALYLCASSLDSLETQYFGPGTRLLVL.

The chain recombines TRBV7-2 with TRBJ2-7; 10 bases align to TRBD2. The CDR3 length is 13 residues. V lost 4 bases and J lost 3; bases outside the gene matches: 0. Germline assignment: CDR1 SGHTA and CDR2 FQGNSA. The CDR3, as DNA: TGTGCCAGCAGCTCTAGCGGGGGCTACGAGCAGTACTTC. As protein: CASSSSGGYEQYF.

J is TRBJ2-2 and V is TRBV6-4, with 7 bases identical to TRBD1. CDR3 length: 16 amino acids. Germline V gene sequence: CDR1 MRHNA, CDR2 SNTAGT. J lost 7 bases, V lost 6 bases, and 14 bases had no gene match. The CDR3 loop reads CASSPDPDRWNGELFF. The CDR3 bases are TGTGCCAGCAGCCCCGACCCGGACAGGTGGAACGGGGAGCTGTTTTTT.

This clone was detected only a few times. CDR3 in amino acids: CSAPDTTYNEQFF. The DNA of the CDR3 is TGCAGCGCCCCGGACACCACCTACAATGAGCAGTTCTTC. The chain joins TRBV29-1 to TRBJ2-1; possibly TRBD1 for D (5 bases). Trimming cost V 7 bases and J 2 bases, with 12 bases left between them. The CDR3 length is 13 residues. The germline CDR1 and CDR2 sequences are SQVTM and ANQGSEA.

V is TRBV5-1 and J is TRBJ2-5; weak D call: TRBD1 (5 bases). This CDR3 has 14 residues. CDR1 SGHRS and CDR2 YFSETQ come from the germline V gene. V was shortened by 4 bases and J by 0 bases, with 10 bases between the two germline ends. This CDR3 reads CASSVRAHQETQYF. CDR3 DNA sequence: TGCGCCAGCAGCGTCAGGGCCCACCAAGAGACCCAGTACTTC.

The chain combines TRBV6-6 with TRBJ1-1; D is perhaps TRBD1 (5 bases). V was pared by 4 bases and J by 1 base, with 10 bases between. The CDR3 is 14 residues long. Germline loops: CDR1 MNHNY, CDR2 SVGAGI (reference sequence). The DNA for the CDR3 is TGTGCCAGCAGTTTACAGGAGCCGAACACTGAAGCTTTCTTT. Translated, it gives CASSLQEPNTEAFF.

This chain joins TRBV7-6 and TRBJ1-1, with D possibly matching TRBD1 (6 bases). CDR3 length equals 16 residues. Deletions cut 4 bases from V and 0 bases from J, with 15 bases between. Germline loops: CDR1 SGHVS, CDR2 FNYEAQ. This CDR3 is CASSSIPGDMNTEAFF. The CDR3 nucleotides read TGTGCCAGCAGCTCCATTCCAGGGGATATGAACACTGAAGCTTTCTTT.